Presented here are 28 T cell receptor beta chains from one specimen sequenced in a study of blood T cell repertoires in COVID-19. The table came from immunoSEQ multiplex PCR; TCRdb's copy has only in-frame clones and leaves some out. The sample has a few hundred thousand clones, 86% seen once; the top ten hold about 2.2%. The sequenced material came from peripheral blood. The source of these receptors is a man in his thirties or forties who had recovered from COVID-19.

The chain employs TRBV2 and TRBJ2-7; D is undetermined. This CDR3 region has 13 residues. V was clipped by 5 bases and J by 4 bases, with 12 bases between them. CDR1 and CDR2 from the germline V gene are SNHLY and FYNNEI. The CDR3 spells CASSLDMLYEQYF. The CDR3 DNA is TGTGCCAGCAGTCTCGACATGTTGTACGAGCAGTACTTC.

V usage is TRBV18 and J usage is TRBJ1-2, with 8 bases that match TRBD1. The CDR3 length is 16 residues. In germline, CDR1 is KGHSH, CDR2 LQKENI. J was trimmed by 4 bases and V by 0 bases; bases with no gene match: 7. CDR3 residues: CASSPPNRGEIYGYTF. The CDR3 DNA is TGTGCCAGCTCACCACCTAACAGGGGGGAGATCTATGGCTACACCTTC.

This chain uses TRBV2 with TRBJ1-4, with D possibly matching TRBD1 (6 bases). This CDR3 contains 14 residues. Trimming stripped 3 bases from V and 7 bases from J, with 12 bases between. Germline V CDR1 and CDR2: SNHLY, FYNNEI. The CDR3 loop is CASSDRGLGEKLFF. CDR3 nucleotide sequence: TGTGCCAGCAGTGACAGGGGTCTTGGTGAAAAACTGTTTTTT. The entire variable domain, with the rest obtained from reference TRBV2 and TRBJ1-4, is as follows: EPEVTQTPSHQVTQMGQEVILRCVPISNHLYFYWYRQILGQKVEFLVSFYNNEISEKSEIFDDQFSVERPDGSNFTLKIRSTKLEDSAMYFCASSDRGLGEKLFFGSGTQLSVL.

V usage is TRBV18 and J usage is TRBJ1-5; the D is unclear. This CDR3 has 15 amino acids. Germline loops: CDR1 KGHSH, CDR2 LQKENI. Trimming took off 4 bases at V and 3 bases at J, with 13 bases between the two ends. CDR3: CASSLVEGNNQPQHF. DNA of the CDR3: TGTGCCAGCTCACTAGTCGAGGGAAACAATCAGCCCCAGCATTTT.

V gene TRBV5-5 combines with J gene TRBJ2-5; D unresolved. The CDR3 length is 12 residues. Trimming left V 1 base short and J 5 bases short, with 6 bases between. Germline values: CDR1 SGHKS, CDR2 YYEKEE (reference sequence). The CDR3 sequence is CASSLMRETQYF. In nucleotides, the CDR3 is TGTGCCAGCAGCTTGATGAGGGAGACCCAGTACTTC.

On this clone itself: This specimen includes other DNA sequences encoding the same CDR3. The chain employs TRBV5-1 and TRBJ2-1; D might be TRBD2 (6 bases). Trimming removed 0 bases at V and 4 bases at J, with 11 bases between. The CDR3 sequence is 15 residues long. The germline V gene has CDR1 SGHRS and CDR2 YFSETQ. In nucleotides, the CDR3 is TGCGCCAGCAGCTTGGGCGGGGCCCTTTACAATGAGCAGTTCTTC. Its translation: CASSLGGALYNEQFF.

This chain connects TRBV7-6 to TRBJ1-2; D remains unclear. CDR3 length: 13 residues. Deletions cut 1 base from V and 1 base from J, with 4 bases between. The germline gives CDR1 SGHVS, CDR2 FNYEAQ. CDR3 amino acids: CASSLDSNYGYTF. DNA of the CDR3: TGTGCCAGCAGCTTAGACAGTAACTATGGCTACACCTTC.

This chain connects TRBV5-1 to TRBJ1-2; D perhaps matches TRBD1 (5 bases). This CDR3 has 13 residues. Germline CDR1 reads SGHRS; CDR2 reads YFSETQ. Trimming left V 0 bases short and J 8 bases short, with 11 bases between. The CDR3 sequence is CASSLGTGEGYTF. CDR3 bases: TGCGCCAGCAGCTTGGGGACGGGGGAAGGCTACACCTTC.

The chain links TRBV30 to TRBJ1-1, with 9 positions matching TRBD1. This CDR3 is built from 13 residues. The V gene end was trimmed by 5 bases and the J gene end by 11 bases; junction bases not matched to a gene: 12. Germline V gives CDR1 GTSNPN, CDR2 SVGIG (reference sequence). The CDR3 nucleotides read TGTGCCTGGCGGAGGGACAGGGTTCGTGGGGCTTTCTTT. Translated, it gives CAWRRDRVRGAFF.

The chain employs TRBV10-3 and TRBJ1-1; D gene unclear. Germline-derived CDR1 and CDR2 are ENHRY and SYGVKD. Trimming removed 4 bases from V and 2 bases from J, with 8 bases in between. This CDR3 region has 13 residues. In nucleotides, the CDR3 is TGTGCCATCAGTGTTCGGGGTAACACTGAAGCTTTCTTT. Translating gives CAISVRGNTEAFF.

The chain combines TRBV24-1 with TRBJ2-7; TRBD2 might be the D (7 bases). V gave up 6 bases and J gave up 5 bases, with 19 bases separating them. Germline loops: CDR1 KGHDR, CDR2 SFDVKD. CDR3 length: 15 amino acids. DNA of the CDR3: TGTGCCACCAGTCCGGGGGGAGCAGGGGAACACGAGCAGTACTTC. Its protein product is CATSPGGAGEHEQYF.

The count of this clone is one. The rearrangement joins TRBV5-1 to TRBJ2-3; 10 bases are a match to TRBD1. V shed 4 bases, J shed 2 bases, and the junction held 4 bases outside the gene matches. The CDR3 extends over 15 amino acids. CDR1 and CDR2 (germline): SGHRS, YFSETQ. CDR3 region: CASSKGQGYTDTQYF. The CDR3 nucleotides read TGCGCCAGCAGCAAGGGACAGGGGTACACAGATACGCAGTATTTT.

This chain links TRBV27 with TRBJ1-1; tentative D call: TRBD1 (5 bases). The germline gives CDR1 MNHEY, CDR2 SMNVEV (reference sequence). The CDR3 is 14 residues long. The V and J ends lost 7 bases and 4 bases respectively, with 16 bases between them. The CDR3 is CASIALTGITEAFF. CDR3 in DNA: TGTGCCAGCATTGCACTCACAGGCATCACTGAAGCTTTCTTT.

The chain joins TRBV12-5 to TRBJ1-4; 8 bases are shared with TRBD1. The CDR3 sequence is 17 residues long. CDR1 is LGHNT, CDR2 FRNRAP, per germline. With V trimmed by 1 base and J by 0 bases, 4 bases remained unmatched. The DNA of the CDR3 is TGTGCTAGTGGTTTGGCCAGGGGGCCGGCAACTAATGAAAAACTGTTTTTT. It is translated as CASGLARGPATNEKLFF.

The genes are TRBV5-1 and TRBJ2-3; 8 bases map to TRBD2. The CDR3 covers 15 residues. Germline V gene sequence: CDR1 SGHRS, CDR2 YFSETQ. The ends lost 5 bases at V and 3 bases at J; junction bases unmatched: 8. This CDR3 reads CASRRASGQTDTQYF. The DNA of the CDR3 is TGCGCCAGCAGAAGGGCTAGCGGGCAAACAGATACGCAGTATTTT.

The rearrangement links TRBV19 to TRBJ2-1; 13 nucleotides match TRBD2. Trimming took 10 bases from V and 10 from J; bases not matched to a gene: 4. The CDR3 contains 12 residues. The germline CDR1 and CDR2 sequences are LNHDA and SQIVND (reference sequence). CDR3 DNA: TGTGCCACGGGACTAGCGGGGTGGGAGCAGTTCTTC. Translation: CATGLAGWEQFF.

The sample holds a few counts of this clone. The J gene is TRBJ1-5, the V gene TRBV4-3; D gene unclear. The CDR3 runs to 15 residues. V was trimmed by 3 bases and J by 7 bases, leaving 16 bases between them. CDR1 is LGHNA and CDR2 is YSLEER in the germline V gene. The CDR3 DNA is TGCGCCAGCAGCCAGAAGTTTCCGAGCGACCAGCCCCAGCATTTT. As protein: CASSQKFPSDQPQHF.

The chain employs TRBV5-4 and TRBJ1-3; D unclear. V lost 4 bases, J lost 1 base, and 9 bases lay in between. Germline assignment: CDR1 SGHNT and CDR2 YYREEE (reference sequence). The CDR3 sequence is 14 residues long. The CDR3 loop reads CASSPTPSGNTIYF. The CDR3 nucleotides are TGTGCCAGCAGCCCCACTCCTTCTGGAAACACCATATATTTT.

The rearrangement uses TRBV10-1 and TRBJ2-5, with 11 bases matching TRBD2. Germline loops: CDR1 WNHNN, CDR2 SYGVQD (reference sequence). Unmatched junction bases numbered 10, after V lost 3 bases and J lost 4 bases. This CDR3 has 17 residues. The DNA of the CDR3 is TGCGCCAGCAGTGACGGGGTAGCGGGGGGGCCAGGAGAGACCCAGTACTTC. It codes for CASSDGVAGGPGETQYF.

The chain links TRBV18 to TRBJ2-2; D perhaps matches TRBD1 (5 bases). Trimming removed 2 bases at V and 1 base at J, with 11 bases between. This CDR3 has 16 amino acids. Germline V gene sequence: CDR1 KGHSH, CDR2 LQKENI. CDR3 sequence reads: CASSPSREKNTGELFF. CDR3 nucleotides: TGTGCCAGCTCACCAAGCAGGGAAAAGAACACCGGGGAGCTGTTTTTT.

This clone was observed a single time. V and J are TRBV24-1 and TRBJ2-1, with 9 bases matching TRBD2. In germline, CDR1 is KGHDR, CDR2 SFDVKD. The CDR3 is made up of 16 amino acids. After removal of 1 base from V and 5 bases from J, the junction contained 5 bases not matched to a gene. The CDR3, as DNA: TGTGCCACCAGTGATTTCCGACTAGCGGAAGACAATGAGCAGTTCTTC. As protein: CATSDFRLAEDNEQFF.

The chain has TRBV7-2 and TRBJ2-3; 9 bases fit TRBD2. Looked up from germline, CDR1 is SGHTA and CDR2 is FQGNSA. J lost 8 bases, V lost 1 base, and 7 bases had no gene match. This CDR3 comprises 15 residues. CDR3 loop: CASSLDMAGGGTQYF. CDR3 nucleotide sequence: TGTGCCAGCAGCTTAGATATGGCGGGGGGGGGTACGCAGTATTTT.

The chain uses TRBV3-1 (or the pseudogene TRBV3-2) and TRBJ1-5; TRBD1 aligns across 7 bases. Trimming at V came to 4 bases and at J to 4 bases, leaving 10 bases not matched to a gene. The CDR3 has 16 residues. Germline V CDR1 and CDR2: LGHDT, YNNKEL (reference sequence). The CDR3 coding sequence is TGTGCCAGCAGCCCCCGAAGCACAGGGGAAAATCAGCCCCAGCATTTT. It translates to CASSPRSTGENQPQHF.

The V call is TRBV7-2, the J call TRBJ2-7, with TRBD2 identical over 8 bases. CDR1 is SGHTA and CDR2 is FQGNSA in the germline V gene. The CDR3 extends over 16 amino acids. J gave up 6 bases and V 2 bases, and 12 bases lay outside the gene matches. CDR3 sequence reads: CASSLPGAGGDREQYF. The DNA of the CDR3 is TGTGCCAGCAGCTTACCTGGCGCGGGGGGTGATCGCGAGCAGTACTTC.

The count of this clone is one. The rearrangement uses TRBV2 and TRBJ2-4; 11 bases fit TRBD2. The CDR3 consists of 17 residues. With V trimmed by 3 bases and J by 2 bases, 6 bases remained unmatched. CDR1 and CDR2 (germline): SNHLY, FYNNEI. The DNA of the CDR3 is TGTGCCAGCAGTGAGCGCGTAGCGGGGGGGTCCAAAAACATTCAGTACTTC. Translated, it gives CASSERVAGGSKNIQYF. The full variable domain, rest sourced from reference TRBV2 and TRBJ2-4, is EPEVTQTPSHQVTQMGQEVILRCVPISNHLYFYWYRQILGQKVEFLVSFYNNEISEKSEIFDDQFSVERPDGSNFTLKIRSTKLEDSAMYFCASSERVAGGSKNIQYFGAGTRLSVL.

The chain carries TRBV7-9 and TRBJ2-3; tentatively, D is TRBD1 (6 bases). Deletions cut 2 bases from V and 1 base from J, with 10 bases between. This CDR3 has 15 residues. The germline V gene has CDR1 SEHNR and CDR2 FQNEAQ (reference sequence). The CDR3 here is CASSLQGTGTDTQYF. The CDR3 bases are TGTGCCAGCAGCTTACAGGGGACGGGCACAGATACGCAGTATTTT.

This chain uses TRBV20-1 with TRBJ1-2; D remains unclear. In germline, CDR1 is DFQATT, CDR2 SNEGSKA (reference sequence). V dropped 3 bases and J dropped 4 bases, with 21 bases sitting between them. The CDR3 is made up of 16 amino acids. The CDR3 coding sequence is TGCAGTGCTAGTCAGGTGCAGGTCCTTCCGCTCTATGGCTACACCTTC. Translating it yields CSASQVQVLPLYGYTF.

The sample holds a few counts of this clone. CDR3 in amino acids: CASSVHSGSDEQYF. Written as DNA, the CDR3 is TGTGCCAGCAGCGTACACAGTGGGTCGGACGAGCAGTACTTC. The chain links TRBV9 to TRBJ2-7, with D unclear. This CDR3 comprises 14 residues. Germline V gives CDR1 SGDLS, CDR2 YYNGEE. The V gene lost 1 base and the J gene lost 5 bases, with 13 bases spanning the gap. The whole variable domain, filled in from reference TRBV9 and TRBJ2-7, reads DSGVTQTPKHLITATGQRVTLRCSPRSGDLSVYWYQQSLDQGLQFLIQYYNGEERAKGNILERFSAQQFPDLHSELNLSSLELGDSALYFCASSVHSGSDEQYFGPGTRLTVT.